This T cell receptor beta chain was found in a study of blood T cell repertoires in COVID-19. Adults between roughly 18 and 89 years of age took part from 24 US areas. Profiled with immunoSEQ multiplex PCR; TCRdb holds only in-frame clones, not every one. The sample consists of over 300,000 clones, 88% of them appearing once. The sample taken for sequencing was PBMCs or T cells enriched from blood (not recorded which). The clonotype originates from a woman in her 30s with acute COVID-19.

The DNA for the CDR3 is TGCGCCAGCAGCTTGTGGCGGGGATTGCAAGAGACCCAGTACTTC. It yields the protein CASSLWRGLQETQYF. The chain links TRBV5-1 to TRBJ2-5, with a tentative D call TRBD2 (6 bases). Deletions cut 1 base from V and 2 bases from J, with 12 bases between. Looked up from germline, CDR1 is SGHRS and CDR2 is YFSETQ. CDR3 length: 15 residues.